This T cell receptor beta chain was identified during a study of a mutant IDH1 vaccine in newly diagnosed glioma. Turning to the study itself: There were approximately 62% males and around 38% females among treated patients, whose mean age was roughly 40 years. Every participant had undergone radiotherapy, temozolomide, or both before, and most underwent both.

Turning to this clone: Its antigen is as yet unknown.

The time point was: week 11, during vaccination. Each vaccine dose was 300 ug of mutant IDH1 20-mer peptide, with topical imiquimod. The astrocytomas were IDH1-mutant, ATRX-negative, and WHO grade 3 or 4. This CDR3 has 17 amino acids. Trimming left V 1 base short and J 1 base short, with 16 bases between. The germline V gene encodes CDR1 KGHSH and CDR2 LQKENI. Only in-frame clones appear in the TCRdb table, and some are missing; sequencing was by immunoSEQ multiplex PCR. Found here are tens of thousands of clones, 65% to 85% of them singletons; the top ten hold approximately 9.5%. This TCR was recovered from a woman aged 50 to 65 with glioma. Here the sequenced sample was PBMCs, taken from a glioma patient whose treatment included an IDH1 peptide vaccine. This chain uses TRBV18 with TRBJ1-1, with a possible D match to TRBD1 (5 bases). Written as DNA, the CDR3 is TGTGCCAGCTCACCACTCGGGGGTCGTGTGGGGAACACTGAAGCTTTCTTT. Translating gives CASSPLGGRVGNTEAFF.